The entry below describes one T cell receptor beta chain. At one end the junction does not follow the germline gene, possibly because of a read error. Produced via immunoSEQ multiplex PCR; TCRdb's table is partial and in-frame only. The table shows some 70,000 clones, with 88% occurring only once. These data come from a study of blood T cell repertoires in COVID-19. Study information: From T cells, B-cell-depleted T cells, or PBMCs came the material, which was cDNA or gDNA.

Seattle participants joined during active infection and were tracked over time. Sequenced: peripheral blood. The sequence came from a woman in her fifties or sixties with COVID-19, enrolled during active disease.

In DNA form, the CDR3 reads TGCGCCAGCAGTTTGGGGACAGCCTCTGGAAACACCATATATTTT. Amino acid sequence: CASSLGTASGNTIYF. The V gene is TRBV5-1, the J gene TRBJ1-3; TRBD1 aligns across 7 bases. In germline, CDR1 is SGHRS, CDR2 YFSETQ. The CDR3 runs 15 residues.